These T cell receptor beta chains were read from a single sample in a study of cytomegalovirus exposure and HLA in healthy donors. The protocol was immunoSEQ multiplex PCR, while the TCRdb copy is restricted to in-frame clones and leaves out a portion. Here the sample spans 100,000 to 150,000 clones, about nine tenths being singletons. Sequencing used PBMCs. The receptors derive from a man under 40 in good health and CMV-seronegative. CDR3s leave out the opening cysteine and the closing phenylalanine or tryptophan. The order of the fields is D gene, V gene, J gene, CDR3 protein. The D gene is left open where the match is weak.

NA	TRBV21-1	TRBJ2-7	AEKGPGQGPYEQY
NA	TRBV14	TRBJ2-7	ASSQTTGAYEQY
NA	TRBV13	TRBJ2-7	ASSLHGERSYEQY
TRBD2	TRBV19	TRBJ2-7	ASSHRPSGGYEQY
TRBD2	TRBV10-1	TRBJ2-1	ASGAGGSPSSYNEQF
TRBD1	TRBV6-5	TRBJ2-7	ASSYLTGSYEQY
NA	TRBV7-9	TRBJ2-6	ASSSAGSGANVLT
TRBD1	TRBV19	TRBJ2-3	ASSIEGAGSDTQY
TRBD1	TRBV7-3	TRBJ2-3	ASSGTGSTDTQY
TRBD1	TRBV13	TRBJ1-1	ASSRKTGNPEAF
NA	TRBV28	TRBJ1-6	ASRPFRQGWPPLH
TRBD2	TRBV7-6	TRBJ2-2	AIRGRGATGELF
NA	TRBV12-5	TRBJ1-2	ASGPEVVNGYT
TRBD1	TRBV5-1	TRBJ1-2	ASSLASGGVYGYT
TRBD1	TRBV15	TRBJ2-5	ATSRGATGGYETQY
NA	TRBV7-9	TRBJ2-1	ASSPDNYNEQF